Each of the 9 T cell receptor beta chains below was sequenced from the same sample in a study of regulatory T cells in long-lasting Graves disease. Time point meaning: newly diagnosed GD, antithyroid drugs for less than 3 months. The authors made the TCR library using RNA they extracted from PBMCs. Relying on iRepertoire HTBI primers and Arm-PCR of CDR3 regions, the team built TCR beta libraries. TCRdb re-called the multiplex PCR reads through MiXCR, storing one row per CDR3 protein. The table lists roughly 560,000 distinct CDR3 sequences, about 16% of them singletons. The same sample was also used in a study of T cells in Graves' hyperthyroidism and ophthalmopathy.

Sequencing was performed on peripheral blood mononuclear cells (PBMCs), taken at new diagnosis, from a patient treated with antithyroid drugs. These receptors came from a woman aged 35-60 years with Graves disease.

V is TRBV7-9 and J is TRBJ1-1; TRBD1 might be the D (6 bases). The V and J ends lost 4 bases and 7 bases respectively, with 13 bases between them. Germline values: CDR1 SEHNR, CDR2 FQNEAQ (reference sequence). The CDR3 has 13 residues. In DNA form, the CDR3 reads TGTGCCAGCAGCTCCGGGGGCCTTGATGAAGCTTTCTTT. It codes for CASSSGGLDEAFF.

Ten or more counts support this clonotype. The rearrangement uses TRBV24-1 and TRBJ1-6, with D unresolved. V lost 5 bases, J lost 5 bases, and 12 bases lay in between. The CDR3 sequence is 15 residues long. Germline V gives CDR1 KGHDR, CDR2 SFDVKD. This CDR3 reads CATSVREGHNSPLHF. The DNA of the CDR3 is TGTGCCACCAGTGTGAGGGAAGGCCATAATTCACCCCTCCACTTT.

Concerning this clonotype: Relative to the germline gene, one junction end is altered; a read error may explain this. CDR3 sequence (DNA): TGTGCCAGCAGTGACTACAGGAACACTGAAGCTTCCTTT. It codes for CASSDYRNTEASF. The J gene is TRBJ1-1, the V gene TRBV27; possible D gene TRBD1, 5 bases. The CDR3 has 13 residues. The germline CDR1 and CDR2 sequences are MNHEY and SMNVEV (reference sequence).

Ten or more counts support this clonotype. The chain links TRBV19 to TRBJ1-2; D gene unclear. Per germline, CDR1 LNHDA and CDR2 SQIVND (reference sequence). V lost 1 base and J lost 8, with 11 bases in between. The CDR3 contains 13 residues. In DNA form, the CDR3 reads TGTGCCAGTAGTATAGTTGGAGCTAGGGGCTACACCTTC. This codes for CASSIVGARGYTF. The full variable domain, with the rest looked up from reference TRBV19 and TRBJ1-2, is DGGITQSPKYLFRKEGQNVTLSCEQNLNHDAMYWYRQDPGQGLRLIYYSQIVNDFQKGDIAEGYSVSREKKESFPLTVTSAQKNPTAFYLCASSIVGARGYTFGSGTRLTVV.

This clonotype was counted many times. The chain recombines TRBV5-1 with TRBJ2-1, with a tentative D call TRBD2 (5 bases). The CDR3 length is 16 residues. V shed 4 bases and J shed 1 base, with 15 bases lying between them. Germline CDR1 reads SGHRS; CDR2 reads YFSETQ. The CDR3 spells CASSPHASPSYNEQFF. CDR3 nucleotide sequence: TGCGCCAGCAGCCCCCACGCTAGCCCTTCCTACAATGAGCAGTTCTTC. The full variable domain, its missing parts supplied by reference TRBV5-1 and TRBJ2-1, is KAGVTQTPRYLIKTRGQQVTLSCSPISGHRSVSWYQQTPGQGLQFLFEYFSETQRNKGNFPGRFSGRQFSNSRSEMNVSTLELGDSALYLCASSPHASPSYNEQFFGPGTRLTVL.

This clonotype showed up many times. V and J are TRBV18 and TRBJ1-1; perhaps TRBD1 as D (6 bases). V was pared by 5 bases and J by 10 bases, with 17 bases between. The germline CDR1 and CDR2 sequences are KGHSH and LQKENI. There are 13 residues in the CDR3. The CDR3 DNA reads as TGTGCCAGCTCATCCCGACAGGCTGGTGGAGCTTTCTTT. Translation gives CASSSRQAGGAFF.

This clonotype was seen many times. V usage is TRBV12-3 or TRBV12-4 and J usage is TRBJ1-1; D remains ambiguous. The V gene lost 1 base and the J gene lost 0 bases, with 12 bases spanning the gap. This CDR3 spans 16 amino acids. CDR3 sequence (DNA): TGTGCCAGCAGTTTAGAGAGCCGAAAGATGAACACTGAAGCTTTCTTT. Its protein is CASSLESRKMNTEAFF.

This clonotype was counted once. The V and J genes are TRBV6-2 or TRBV6-3 and TRBJ1-3; D is unclear. The CDR3 runs 17 residues. V lost 0 bases and J 1 base, leaving 13 bases between the germline ends. Looked up from germline, CDR1 is MNHEY and CDR2 is SVGEGT. The CDR3, as DNA: TGTGCCAGCAGTTACTCGACCCCGGGTCGGTCTGGAAACACCATATATTTT. This gives the protein CASSYSTPGRSGNTIYF.

This clonotype showed up many times. The V call is TRBV20-1, the J call TRBJ2-5; 8 nucleotides line up with TRBD2. Germline loops: CDR1 DFQATT, CDR2 SNEGSKA (reference sequence). This CDR3 contains 14 residues. V lost 2 bases to trimming and J lost 3 bases; unmatched junction nucleotides: 5. As DNA, the CDR3 is TGCAGTGCTAGACGGGGGGGGGCTAAAGAGACCCAGTACTTC. Amino acids: CSARRGGAKETQYF.